This section outlines one TCR beta chain sequence together with its context. Its antigen target is currently unknown. There are no base qualities to consult, and no much larger clone falls within one base. These data belong to a study of T-cell reconstitution after alpha-beta-depleted transplantation in children (dated by TCRdb to 2016 to 2017). At the level of the whole study: Using TCR repertoire profiling, the study followed T-cell immune reconstitution in a quantitative way in children after TCRalphabeta/CD19-depleted allogeneic hematopoietic cell transplantation.

Library preparation used PCR. The reads were generated on an Illumina HiSeq 2500. TCR libraries were prepared with molecular barcoding, using unique molecular identifiers to normalize TCRbeta repertoire quantification. The public reads were quality trimmed at Q25 with fastp and then assembled into clones with MiXCR by TCRdb, keeping productive beta chains. Every CDR3 protein is listed once, alongside the most common genes and DNA of its rows. Counted in this sample were about 610,000 distinct CDR3 sequences; about 10% of them appeared once. The ten most abundant clones make up about 4% of the sample. The CDR3 numbers 14 residues from cysteine through phenylalanine. Of all the DNA, just the CDR3 is kept, 42 bases in frame from base 1. For CDR1 and CDR2, the germline V gene lists MNHEY and SVGAGI. Trimming accounts for 5 bases at V and 5 bases at J, while the number of junction bases matched to no gene is 8.

This TCR was sampled from a human donor who donated a stem cell graft to a child with acute myeloid leukemia. Sample: PBMCs from the stem cell graft donor, taken from the stem cell graft. In this chain, TRBV6-5 is recombined with TRBJ2-7, with 8 junctional bases fitting TRBD1. The DNA sequence follows: TGTGCCAGCAGTCGACGGACAGGGTACAACGAGCAGTACTTC. It codes for CASSRRTGYNEQYF.